The rows below give T cell receptor beta chains drawn from one sample of a study of shared clonotypes between healthy human individuals. Here immunoSEQ multiplex PCR was the method, and the copy in TCRdb shows in-frame clones only, minus some. The sample records approximately 2.4 million clones, 95% being singletons. The specimen sequenced was naive CD4+ T cells sorted from blood. The receptors were gathered from a man younger than 35 in good health. Both conserved end residues are part of each CDR3. A D gene is named only where the DNA matches it firmly. Not every row has a clone size; where given, it reads once, few, many or a size class.

V	J	length	D	size	CDR3	DNA
TRBV7-2	TRBJ1-1	14	TRBD1	once	CASSSQGAGTEAFF	TGTGCCAGCAGCTCCCAGGGGGCGGGGACTGAAGCTTTCTTT
TRBV5-1	TRBJ2-5	12	-	-	CASSLAFRTQYF	TGCGCCAGCAGCTTGGCGTTCCGTACCCAGTACTTC
TRBV11-1	TRBJ2-1	15	-	-	CASSHSGGGRNEQFF	TGTGCCAGCAGCCACTCCGGGGGCGGTCGTAATGAGCAGTTCTTC
TRBV5-1	TRBJ2-7	15	TRBD2	-	CASSSNGGARDEQYF	TGCGCCAGCAGCTCGAACGGGGGGGCCCGAGACGAGCAGTACTTC
TRBV4-2	TRBJ1-1	14	-	-	CASSPIYGDTEAFF	TGTGCCAGCAGCCCCATTTACGGGGACACTGAAGCTTTCTTT
TRBV5-1	TRBJ1-2	14	-	-	CASSLEVFNYGYTF	TGCGCCAGCAGCTTGGAAGTGTTTAACTATGGCTACACCTTC
TRBV5-4	TRBJ2-3	14	-	-	CASSLGGRADTQYF	TGTGCCAGCAGCTTGGGGGGCCGGGCAGATACGCAGTATTTT
TRBV5-1	TRBJ2-5	14	-	-	CASSRGTEQETQYF	TGCGCCAGCAGCCGCGGGACAGAACAAGAGACCCAGTACTTC
TRBV10-1	TRBJ2-1	12	TRBD2	-	CASSSGGNEQFF	TGCGCCAGCAGTTCGGGGGGGAATGAGCAGTTCTTC
TRBV27	TRBJ1-5	14	-	-	CASSLFWDNQPQHF	TGTGCCAGCAGTTTATTTTGGGACAATCAGCCCCAGCATTTT
TRBV10-3	TRBJ2-3	13	TRBD2	-	CATHAGGQDTQYF	TGTGCCACCCACGCGGGGGGACAAGATACGCAGTATTTT
TRBV11-3	TRBJ1-1	16	-	-	CASSLGASLMNTEAFF	TGTGCCAGCAGCTTGGGAGCAAGTCTCATGAACACTGAAGCTTTCTTT
TRBV7-8	TRBJ1-2	12	TRBD1	-	CASSTTGYGYTF	TGTGCCAGCAGCACGACAGGGTACGGCTACACCTTC
TRBV28	TRBJ1-2	15	TRBD1	once	CASSKSPTGPYGYTF	TGTGCCAGCAGCAAATCTCCGACAGGGCCCTATGGCTACACCTTC
TRBV29-1	TRBJ1-2	13	-	-	CSGAPEGGSGYTF	TGCAGCGGGGCTCCCGAGGGTGGTAGTGGCTACACCTTC
TRBV10-3	TRBJ2-6	18	-	once	CASVGTGLGRSGANVLTF	TGTGCCAGCGTAGGAACGGGCCTAGGGAGGTCTGGGGCCAACGTCCTGACTTTC
TRBV7-9	TRBJ2-5	16	TRBD1	-	CASSQAGTGVMETQYF	TGTGCCAGCAGCCAGGCCGGGACAGGGGTTATGGAGACCCAGTACTTC
TRBV7-2	TRBJ1-6	16	TRBD1	-	CASSLRQGATNSPLHF	TGTGCCAGCAGCCTCCGACAGGGGGCGACTAATTCACCCCTCCACTTT
TRBV4-1	TRBJ1-2	17	-	few	CASSQAIGRQISIGYTF	TGCGCCAGCAGCCAGGCCATTGGAAGACAAATATCTATCGGCTACACCTTC
TRBV30	TRBJ2-5	12	-	-	CAWSGAGETQYF	TGTGCCTGGAGCGGGGCCGGTGAGACCCAGTACTTC
TRBV5-1	TRBJ2-7	15	TRBD1	-	CASSFTGGFSYEQYF	TGCGCCAGCAGCTTCACAGGGGGTTTCTCCTACGAGCAGTACTTC
TRBV28	TRBJ1-4	14	TRBD1	once	CASRPGGTNEKLFF	TGTGCCAGCAGGCCAGGGGGAACTAATGAAAAACTGTTTTTT
TRBV9	TRBJ2-6	17	-	-	CASSVVGGGAGANVLTF	TGTGCCAGCAGCGTAGTGGGAGGCGGGGCTGGGGCCAACGTCCTGACTTTC
TRBV6-5	TRBJ2-7	14	TRBD1	-	CASIQTGGSYEQYF	TGTGCCAGCATTCAGACAGGGGGCTCCTACGAGCAGTACTTC
TRBV2	TRBJ1-6	17	-	-	CASSEGKATSYNSPLHF	TGTGCCAGCAGTGAAGGCAAGGCTACCTCCTATAATTCACCCCTCCACTTT
TRBV6-5	TRBJ2-7	15	TRBD1	once	CASSLSGQGSYEQYF	TGTGCCAGCAGTTTATCGGGACAGGGGTCCTACGAGCAGTACTTC
TRBV7-2	TRBJ2-2	13	-	-	CASSPFKTGELFF	TGTGCCAGCAGCCCCTTTAAAACCGGGGAGCTGTTTTTT
TRBV14	TRBJ2-5	16	TRBD2	-	CASSQDGPSGGSTQYF	TGTGCCAGCAGCCAGGATGGACCCTCGGGGGGTTCGACCCAGTACTTC
TRBV10-3	TRBJ1-1	15	TRBD1	-	CAITARDRGGTEAFF	TGTGCCATCACAGCGCGGGACAGGGGAGGGACTGAAGCTTTCTTT
TRBV6-5	TRBJ2-2	14	TRBD2	-	CASSTGTSPGELFF	TGTGCCAGCAGTACCGGGACTAGCCCCGGGGAGCTGTTTTTT
TRBV28	TRBJ2-1	16	TRBD2	-	CASSSGTSGGAHEQFF	TGTGCCAGCAGTTCCGGGACTAGCGGGGGGGCCCATGAGCAGTTCTTC
TRBV10-2	TRBJ2-1	14	TRBD1	-	CASDRDRGYNEQFF	TGCGCCAGCGACAGGGACAGGGGGTACAATGAGCAGTTCTTC
TRBV7-8	TRBJ1-1	14	-	-	CASSLATVGRLAFF	TGTGCCAGCAGCTTAGCGACGGTAGGTCGCTTAGCTTTCTTT
TRBV5-1	TRBJ1-2	14	-	-	CASSLVLDPYGYTF	TGCGCCAGCAGCTTGGTGTTGGATCCCTATGGCTACACCTTC
TRBV6-5	TRBJ2-2	12	TRBD1	-	CARQGAPGELFF	TGTGCCAGACAGGGGGCGCCCGGGGAGCTGTTTTTT
TRBV7-9	TRBJ2-1	14	TRBD2	-	CASSARGKYNEQFF	TGTGCCAGCAGCGCGCGGGGGAAGTACAATGAGCAGTTCTTC
TRBV9	TRBJ2-7	14	TRBD2	-	CASSAGGTSYEQYF	TGTGCCAGCAGCGCGGGGGGGACCTCCTACGAGCAGTACTTC
TRBV10-3	TRBJ2-7	14	TRBD1	-	CAISYRDSEYEQYF	TGTGCCATCAGCTACCGGGACAGTGAGTACGAGCAGTACTTC
TRBV7-2	TRBJ2-7	17	-	-	CASSLDPQGTRAYEQYF	TGTGCCAGCAGCTTAGACCCACAGGGAACAAGGGCCTACGAGCAGTACTTC
TRBV9	TRBJ2-3	17	TRBD2	-	CASSVGSLAGPTDTQYF	TGTGCCAGCAGCGTAGGGTCTCTAGCGGGGCCCACAGATACGCAGTATTTT
TRBV5-1	TRBJ2-7	14	TRBD1	-	CASSDRGRSYEQYF	TGCGCCAGCAGCGACAGGGGGCGATCCTACGAGCAGTACTTC
TRBV14	TRBJ1-4	16	-	few	CASSQDQLAIGEKLFF	TGTGCCAGCAGCCAAGATCAGCTGGCCATCGGGGAAAAACTGTTTTTT
TRBV10-1	TRBJ2-3	16	-	-	CASSESRQGGTDTQYF	TGCGCCAGCAGTGAGTCTAGGCAGGGAGGCACAGATACGCAGTATTTT
TRBV10-3	TRBJ1-1	14	-	-	CAISEYLENTEAFF	TGTGCCATCAGTGAGTATCTGGAGAACACTGAAGCTTTCTTT
TRBV7-9	TRBJ2-2	13	-	-	CASSTNSGLELFF	TGTGCCAGCAGCACAAACAGCGGGTTGGAGCTGTTTTTT
TRBV2	TRBJ2-7	12	-	-	CASTEGPAGIYF	TGTGCCAGCACCGAGGGGCCAGCGGGCATCTACTTC
TRBV30	TRBJ1-2	11	-	-	CAWTSIYGYTF	TGTGCCTGGACTAGTATATATGGCTACACCTTC
TRBV6-5	TRBJ2-7	13	TRBD2	-	CASTQSGSYEQYF	TGTGCCAGCACCCAAAGCGGGAGCTACGAGCAGTACTTC
TRBV28	TRBJ2-6	15	-	-	CASSLGNSGANVLTF	TGTGCCAGCAGTTTAGGGAACTCTGGGGCCAACGTCCTGACTTTC